This TCR beta chain is drawn from a study of T cell responses to AZD1222 COVID-19 vaccine. Data came from immunoSEQ multiplex PCR; TCRdb stores just in-frame clones and leaves some out. The profile shows about 140,000 clones, around 90% of them singletons. To note about this clone: The antigen is unknown.

Per germline, CDR1 MNHNS and CDR2 SASEGT. Between the trimmed V and J ends, which lost 1 base and 1 base, there was a span of 10 bases. This CDR3 spans 15 amino acids. Whole-study findings and limits: In a largely white British group with more females than males, clonal diversity was possibly underestimated.

The chain has TRBV6-1 and TRBJ1-1, with D hard to call. Sequences were derived from peripheral blood, sampled on day 0 of AZD1222 vaccination. The receptor was derived from an adult in good health. CDR3 nucleotides: TGTGCCAGCAGTGAAGGGGGAGAGGGGAACACTGAAGCTTTCTTT. The encoded protein is CASSEGGEGNTEAFF.